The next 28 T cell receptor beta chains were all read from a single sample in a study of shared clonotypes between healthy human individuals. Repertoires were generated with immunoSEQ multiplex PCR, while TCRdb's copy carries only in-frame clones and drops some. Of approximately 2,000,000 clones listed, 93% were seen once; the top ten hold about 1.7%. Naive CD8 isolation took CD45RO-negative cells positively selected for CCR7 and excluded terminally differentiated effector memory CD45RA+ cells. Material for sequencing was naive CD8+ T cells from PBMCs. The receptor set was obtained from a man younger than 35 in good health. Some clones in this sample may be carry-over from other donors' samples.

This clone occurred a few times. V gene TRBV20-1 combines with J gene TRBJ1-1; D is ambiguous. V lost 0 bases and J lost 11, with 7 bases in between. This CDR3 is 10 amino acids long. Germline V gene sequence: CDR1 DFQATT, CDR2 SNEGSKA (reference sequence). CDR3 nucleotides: TGCAGTGCTAGAGATGCGGAGGCTTTCTTT. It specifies CSARDAEAFF.

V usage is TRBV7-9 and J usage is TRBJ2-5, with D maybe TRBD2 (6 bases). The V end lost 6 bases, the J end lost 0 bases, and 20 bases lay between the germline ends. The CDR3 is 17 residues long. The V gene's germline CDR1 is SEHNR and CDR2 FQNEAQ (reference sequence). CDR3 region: CASREDYSGGNQETQYF. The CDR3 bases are TGTGCCAGCAGAGAGGACTACTCAGGAGGGAACCAAGAGACCCAGTACTTC.

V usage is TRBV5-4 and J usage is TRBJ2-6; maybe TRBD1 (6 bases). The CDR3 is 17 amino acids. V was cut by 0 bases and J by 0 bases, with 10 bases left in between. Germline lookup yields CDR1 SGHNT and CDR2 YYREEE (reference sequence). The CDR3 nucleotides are TGTGCCAGCAGCTTGGCCGACAGGCACTCTGGGGCCAACGTCCTGACTTTC. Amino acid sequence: CASSLADRHSGANVLTF.

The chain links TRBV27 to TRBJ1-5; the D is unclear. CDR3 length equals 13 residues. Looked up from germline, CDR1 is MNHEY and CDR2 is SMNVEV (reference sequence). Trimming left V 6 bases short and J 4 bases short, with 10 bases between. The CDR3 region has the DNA TGTGCCAGCAGATTTTCGGGAAATCAGCCCCAGCATTTT. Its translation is CASRFSGNQPQHF.

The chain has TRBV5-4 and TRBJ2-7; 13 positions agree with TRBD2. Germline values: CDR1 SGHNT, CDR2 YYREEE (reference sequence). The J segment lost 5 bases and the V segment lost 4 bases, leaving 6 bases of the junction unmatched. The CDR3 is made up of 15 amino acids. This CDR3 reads CASSRLAGGVNEQYF. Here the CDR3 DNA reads TGTGCCAGCAGCAGACTAGCGGGAGGTGTCAACGAGCAGTACTTC.

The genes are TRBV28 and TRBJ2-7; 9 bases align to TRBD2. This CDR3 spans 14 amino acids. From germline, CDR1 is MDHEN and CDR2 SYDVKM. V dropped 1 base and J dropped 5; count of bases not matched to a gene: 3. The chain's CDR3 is CASSLLREGDEQYF. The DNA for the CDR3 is TGTGCCAGCAGTTTATTGCGGGAGGGCGACGAGCAGTACTTC.

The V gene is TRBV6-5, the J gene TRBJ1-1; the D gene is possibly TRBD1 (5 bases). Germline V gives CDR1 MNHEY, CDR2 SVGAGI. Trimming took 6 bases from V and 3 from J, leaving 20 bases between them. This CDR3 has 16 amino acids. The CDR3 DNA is TGTGCCAGCAGCTACGGGGCAGGTGGCCCTTACACTGAAGCTTTCTTT. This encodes CASSYGAGGPYTEAFF.

The CDR3 DNA follows: TGCGCCAGCGACGGGACTAGCGGGAGGAATGAGCAGTTCTTC. Amino acid sequence: CASDGTSGRNEQFF. This chain uses TRBV10-2 with TRBJ2-1, with 15 bases identical to TRBD2. After removal of 8 bases from V and 7 bases from J, the junction contained 3 bases not matched to a gene. This CDR3 contains 14 residues. Germline V gene lookup returns CDR1 WSHSY and CDR2 SAAADI.

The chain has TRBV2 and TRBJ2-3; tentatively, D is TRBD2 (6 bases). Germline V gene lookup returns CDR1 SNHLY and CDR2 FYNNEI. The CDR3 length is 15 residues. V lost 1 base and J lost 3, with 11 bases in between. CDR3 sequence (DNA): TGTGCCAGCAGTGAAGGGACTACAGCTACAGATACGCAGTATTTT. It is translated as CASSEGTTATDTQYF.

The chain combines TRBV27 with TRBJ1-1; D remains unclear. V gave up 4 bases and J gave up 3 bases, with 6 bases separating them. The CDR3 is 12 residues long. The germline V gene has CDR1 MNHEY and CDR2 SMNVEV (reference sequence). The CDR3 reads CASSSRYTEAFF. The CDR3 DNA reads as TGTGCCAGCAGTTCCAGGTACACTGAAGCTTTCTTT.

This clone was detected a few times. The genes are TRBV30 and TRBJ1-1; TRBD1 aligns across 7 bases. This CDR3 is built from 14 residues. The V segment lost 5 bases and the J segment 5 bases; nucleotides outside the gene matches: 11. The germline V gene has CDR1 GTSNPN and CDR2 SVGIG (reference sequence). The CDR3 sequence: CAWQDRWETTEAFF. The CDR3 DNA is TGTGCCTGGCAGGACAGGTGGGAGACGACTGAAGCTTTCTTT. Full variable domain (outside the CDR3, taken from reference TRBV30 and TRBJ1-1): SQTIHQWPATLVQPVGSPLSLECTVEGTSNPNLYWYRQAAGRGLQLLFYSVGIGQISSEVPQNLSASRPQDRQFILSSKKLLLSDSGFYLCAWQDRWETTEAFFGQGTRLTVV.

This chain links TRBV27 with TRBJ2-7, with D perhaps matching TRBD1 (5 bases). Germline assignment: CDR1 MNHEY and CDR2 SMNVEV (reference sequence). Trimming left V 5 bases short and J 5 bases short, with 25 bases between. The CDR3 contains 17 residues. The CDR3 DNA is TGTGCCAGCAGTCCATTTTATATAGGACACCTCCAGGACGAGCAGTACTTC. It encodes CASSPFYIGHLQDEQYF.

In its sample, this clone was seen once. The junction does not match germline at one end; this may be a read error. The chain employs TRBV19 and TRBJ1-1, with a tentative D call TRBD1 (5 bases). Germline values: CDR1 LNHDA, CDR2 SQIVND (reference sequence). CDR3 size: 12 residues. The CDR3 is CALGGARGEAFF. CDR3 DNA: TGCGCTTTAGGAGGGGCCCGTGGTGAAGCTTTCTTT.

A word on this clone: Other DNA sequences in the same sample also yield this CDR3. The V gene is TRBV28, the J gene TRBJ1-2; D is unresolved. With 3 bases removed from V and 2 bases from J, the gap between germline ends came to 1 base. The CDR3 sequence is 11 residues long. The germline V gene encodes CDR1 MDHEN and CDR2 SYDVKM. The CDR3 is CASSLNYGYTF. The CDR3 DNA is TGTGCCAGCAGTTTGAACTATGGCTACACCTTC.

The CDR3, as DNA: TGTGCCAGCAGGCTAGTGGACACTGAAGCTTTCTTT. Amino acids: CASRLVDTEAFF. This chain joins TRBV28 and TRBJ1-1; no clear D gene. This CDR3 is built from 12 residues. In germline, CDR1 is MDHEN, CDR2 SYDVKM. Trimming took off 6 bases at V and 3 bases at J, with 8 bases between the two ends.

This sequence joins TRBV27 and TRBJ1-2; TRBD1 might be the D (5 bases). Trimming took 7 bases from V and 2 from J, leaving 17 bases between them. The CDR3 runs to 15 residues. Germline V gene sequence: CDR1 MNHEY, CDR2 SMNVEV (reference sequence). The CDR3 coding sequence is TGTGCCAGCAAATTGGATCAGGGATTAAACTATGGCTACACCTTC. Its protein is CASKLDQGLNYGYTF.

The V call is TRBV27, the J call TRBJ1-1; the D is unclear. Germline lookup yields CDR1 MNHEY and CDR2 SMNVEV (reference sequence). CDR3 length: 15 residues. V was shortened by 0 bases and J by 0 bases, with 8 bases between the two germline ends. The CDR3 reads CASSLSQSMNTEAFF. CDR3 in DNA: TGTGCCAGCAGTTTATCACAGTCAATGAACACTGAAGCTTTCTTT.

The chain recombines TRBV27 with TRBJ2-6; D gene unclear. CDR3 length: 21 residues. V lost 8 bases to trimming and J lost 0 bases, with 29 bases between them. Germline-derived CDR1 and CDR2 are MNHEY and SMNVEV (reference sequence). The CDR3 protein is CASGSQFLGLIPFSGANVLTF. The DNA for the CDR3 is TGTGCCAGCGGATCCCAATTTCTCGGGCTCATCCCCTTCTCTGGGGCCAACGTCCTGACTTTC.

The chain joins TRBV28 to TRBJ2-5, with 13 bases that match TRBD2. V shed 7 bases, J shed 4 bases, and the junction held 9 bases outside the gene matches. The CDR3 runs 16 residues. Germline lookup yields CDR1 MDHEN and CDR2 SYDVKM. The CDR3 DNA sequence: TGTGCCAGCATTCAAGGACTAGCGGGAGTTGCAGAGACCCAGTACTTC. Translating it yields CASIQGLAGVAETQYF.

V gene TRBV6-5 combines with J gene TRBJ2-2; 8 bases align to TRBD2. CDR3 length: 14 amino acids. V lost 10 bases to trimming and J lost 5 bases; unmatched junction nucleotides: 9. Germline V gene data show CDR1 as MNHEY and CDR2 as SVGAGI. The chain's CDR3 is CATQGLAGTGELFF. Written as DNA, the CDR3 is TGTGCCACCCAGGGCCTAGCGGGTACCGGGGAGCTGTTTTTT.

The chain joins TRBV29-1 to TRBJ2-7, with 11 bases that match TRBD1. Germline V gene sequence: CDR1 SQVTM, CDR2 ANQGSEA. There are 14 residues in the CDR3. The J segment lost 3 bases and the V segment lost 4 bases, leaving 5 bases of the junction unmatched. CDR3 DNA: TGCAGCGTTGGGGGGACAGGGGGTTTCTACGAGCAGTACTTC. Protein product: CSVGGTGGFYEQYF.

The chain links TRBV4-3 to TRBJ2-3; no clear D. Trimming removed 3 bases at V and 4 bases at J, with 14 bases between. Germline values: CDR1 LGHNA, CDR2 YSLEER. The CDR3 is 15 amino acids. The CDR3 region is CASSQFVSQADTQYF. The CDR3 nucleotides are TGCGCCAGCAGCCAGTTTGTTAGTCAGGCAGATACGCAGTATTTT.

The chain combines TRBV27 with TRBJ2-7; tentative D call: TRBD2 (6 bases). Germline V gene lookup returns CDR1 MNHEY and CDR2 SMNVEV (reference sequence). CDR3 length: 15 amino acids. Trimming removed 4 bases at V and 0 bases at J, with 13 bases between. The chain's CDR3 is CASSSTRQNSYEQYF. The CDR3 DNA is TGTGCCAGCAGTTCGACTAGGCAGAACTCCTACGAGCAGTACTTC.

DNA for the CDR3: TGTGCCAGCAGTTACTTCAGGGCCGGCACACAAGAGACCCAGTACTTC. It specifies CASSYFRAGTQETQYF. The chain is built from TRBV6-6 and TRBJ2-5; weak D call: TRBD1 (5 bases). This CDR3 is 16 amino acids long. The V end lost 1 base, the J end lost 2 bases, and 14 bases lay between the germline ends. Germline CDR1 reads MNHNY; CDR2 reads SVGAGI (reference sequence).

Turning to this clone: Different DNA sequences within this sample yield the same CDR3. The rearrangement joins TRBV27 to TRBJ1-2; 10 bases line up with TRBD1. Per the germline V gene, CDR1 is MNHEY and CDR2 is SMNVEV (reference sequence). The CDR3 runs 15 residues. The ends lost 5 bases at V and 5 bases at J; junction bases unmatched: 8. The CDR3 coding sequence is TGTGCCAGCAGTGTGACAGGGGGCGGAATATATGGCTACACCTTC. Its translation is CASSVTGGGIYGYTF.

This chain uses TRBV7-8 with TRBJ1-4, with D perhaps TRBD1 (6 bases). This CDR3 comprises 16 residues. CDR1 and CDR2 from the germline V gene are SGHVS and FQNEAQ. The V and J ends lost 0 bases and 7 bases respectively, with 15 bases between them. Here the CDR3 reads CASSLAQEGVGEKLFF. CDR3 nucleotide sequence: TGTGCCAGCAGCTTAGCGCAGGAGGGGGTCGGTGAAAAACTGTTTTTT.

The CDR3 is CASSWTSGRADEQFF. DNA for the CDR3: TGTGCCAGCAGCTGGACTAGCGGGAGGGCGGATGAGCAGTTCTTC. The chain carries TRBV7-3 and TRBJ2-1, with 15 nucleotides matching TRBD2. V was clipped by 4 bases and J by 8 bases; unmatched bases: 3. CDR1 is SGHTA and CDR2 is FQGTGA in the germline V gene. The CDR3 runs to 15 residues.

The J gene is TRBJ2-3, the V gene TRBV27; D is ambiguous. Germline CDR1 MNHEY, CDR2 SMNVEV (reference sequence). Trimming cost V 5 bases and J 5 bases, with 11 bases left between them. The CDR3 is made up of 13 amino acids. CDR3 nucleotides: TGTGCCAGCAGTCCCCGAATAGGAGATACGCAGTATTTT. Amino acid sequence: CASSPRIGDTQYF.